Reported below is one T cell receptor (beta chain). The entry originates in a study of CD8 T cells in Susac syndrome. CDR1 and CDR2 from the germline V gene are SQVTM and ANQGSEA. V lost 1 base and J 0 bases, leaving 13 bases between the germline ends. The CDR3 has 16 residues. Random hexamers were used to reverse transcribe an amount of 0.5 to 1 ug RNA. TCRdb processed the immunoSEQ multiplex PCR reads anew with MiXCR; each CDR3 protein has one entry. The repertoire holds about 180,000 distinct CDR3 sequences, with approximately 93% as singletons. The V and J genes are TRBV29-1 and TRBJ2-1; no reliable D call. The sample comprised CD4+ T cells from PBMCs. The clonotype originates from a human donor with multiple sclerosis. The CDR3 here is CSVEGIARSSYNEQFF. The DNA for the CDR3 is TGCAGCGTTGAAGGGATAGCTCGTAGCTCCTACAATGAGCAGTTCTTC.